The entry below describes one T cell receptor (beta chain). Antigen specificity is unknown. These data come from a study of cytomegalovirus exposure and HLA in healthy donors. Turning to the study itself: Most genotyped donors, about four fifths of roughly 400, had Caucasian-associated genetic ancestry. Study-wide results and limits: Association with HLA alleles at 0.05 false discovery rate was found for approximately 18,000 TCR beta sequences in a later analysis. A later analysis by the authors found several of the most significant clusters apparently linked to common viral pathogens.

The germline gives CDR1 SEHNR, CDR2 FQNEAQ (reference sequence). Trimming left V 2 bases short and J 3 bases short, with 11 bases between. This CDR3 comprises 15 residues. This PCR relied on a set of 60 Vbeta primers and 13 Jbeta primers. Produced via immunoSEQ multiplex PCR; TCRdb's table is partial and in-frame only. Of about 91,000 clones detected, around four fifths appear once; the ten largest clones hold approximately 4.8%. The sample consisted of PBMCs. The chain uses TRBV7-9 and TRBJ2-1; D is perhaps TRBD2 (6 bases). The clonotype comes from a male donor in good health and CMV-seropositive. The CDR3 sequence is CASSLIRERYNEQFF. For the CDR3, the DNA is TGTGCCAGCAGCTTAATCCGGGAGCGCTACAATGAGCAGTTCTTC.